What follows is one T cell receptor beta chain and its context. This CDR3 comprises 16 residues. V was cut by 0 bases and J by 0 bases, with 11 bases left in between. The V gene's germline CDR1 is SGHDN and CDR2 FVKESK. How the authors handled the data: Estimation of nucleated cell counts was performed using reference gene primer amplification. Sequenced by immunoSEQ multiplex PCR; TCRdb stores in-frame clones only, minus some. For V, J and clone size, that table is used; D and trimming come from the DNA. The profile shows around 50,000 clones, roughly 89% of them singletons. The data were obtained in a study of blood T cell repertoires in COVID-19. Study background: Material from acute and convalescent COVID-19 was sourced from the United States, Italy and Spain.

This sequence joins TRBV14 and TRBJ1-1; possible D gene TRBD1, 5 bases. Material for sequencing was peripheral blood. The receptor was isolated from a man between 65 and 80 years old with active COVID-19. The CDR3 sequence: CASSQDPGGMNTEAFF. The CDR3 coding sequence is TGTGCCAGCAGCCAAGATCCCGGGGGGATGAACACTGAAGCTTTCTTT.